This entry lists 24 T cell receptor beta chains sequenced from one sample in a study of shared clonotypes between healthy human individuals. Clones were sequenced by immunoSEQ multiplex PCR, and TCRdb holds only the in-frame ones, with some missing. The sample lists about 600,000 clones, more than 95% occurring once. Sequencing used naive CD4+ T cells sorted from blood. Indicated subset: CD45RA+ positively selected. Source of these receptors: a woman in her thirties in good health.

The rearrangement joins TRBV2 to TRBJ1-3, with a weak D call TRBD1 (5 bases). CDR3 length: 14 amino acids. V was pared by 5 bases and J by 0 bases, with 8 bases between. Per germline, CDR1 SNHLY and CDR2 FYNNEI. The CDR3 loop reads CASSWGSSGNTIYF. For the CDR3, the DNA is TGTGCCAGCAGTTGGGGGAGCTCTGGAAACACCATATATTTT.

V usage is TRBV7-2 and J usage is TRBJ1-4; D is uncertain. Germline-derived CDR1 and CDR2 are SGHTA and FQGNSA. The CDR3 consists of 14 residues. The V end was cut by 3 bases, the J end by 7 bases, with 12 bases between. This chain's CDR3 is CASSFRTGSEKLFF. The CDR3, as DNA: TGTGCCAGCAGCTTTCGCACTGGGAGTGAAAAACTGTTTTTT. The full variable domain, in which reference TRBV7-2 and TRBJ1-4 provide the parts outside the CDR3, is GAGVSQSPSNKVTEKGKDVELRCDPISGHTALYWYRQSLGQGLEFLIYFQGNSAPDKSGLPSDRFSAERTGGSVSTLTIQRTQQEDSAVYLCASSFRTGSEKLFFGSGTQLSVL.

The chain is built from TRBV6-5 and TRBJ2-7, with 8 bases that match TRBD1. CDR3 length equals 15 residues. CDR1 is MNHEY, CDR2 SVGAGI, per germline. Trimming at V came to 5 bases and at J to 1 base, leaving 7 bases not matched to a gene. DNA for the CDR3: TGTGCCAGCAGTAAAGGACAGGGCGGGTCCTACGAGCAGTACTTC. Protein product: CASSKGQGGSYEQYF.

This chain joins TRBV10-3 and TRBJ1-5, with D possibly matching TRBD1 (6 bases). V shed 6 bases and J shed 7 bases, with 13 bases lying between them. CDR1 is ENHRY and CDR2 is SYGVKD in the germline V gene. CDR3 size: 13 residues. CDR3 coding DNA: TGTGCCATCAGACTCACAGGGCGACAGCCCCAGCATTTT. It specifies CAIRLTGRQPQHF.

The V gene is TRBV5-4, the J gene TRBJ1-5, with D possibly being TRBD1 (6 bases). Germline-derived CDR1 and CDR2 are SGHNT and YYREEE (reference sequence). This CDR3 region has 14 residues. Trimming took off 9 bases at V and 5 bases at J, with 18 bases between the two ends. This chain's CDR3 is CAKPGQPRDQPQHF. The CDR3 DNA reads TGTGCCAAGCCAGGACAGCCGCGGGATCAGCCCCAGCATTTT.

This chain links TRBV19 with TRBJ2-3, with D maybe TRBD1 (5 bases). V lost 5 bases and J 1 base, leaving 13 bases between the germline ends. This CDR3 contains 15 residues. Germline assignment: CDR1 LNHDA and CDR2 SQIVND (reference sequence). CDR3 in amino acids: CASSGWQGGTDTQYF. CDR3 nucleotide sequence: TGTGCCAGTAGTGGTTGGCAGGGTGGCACAGATACGCAGTATTTT.

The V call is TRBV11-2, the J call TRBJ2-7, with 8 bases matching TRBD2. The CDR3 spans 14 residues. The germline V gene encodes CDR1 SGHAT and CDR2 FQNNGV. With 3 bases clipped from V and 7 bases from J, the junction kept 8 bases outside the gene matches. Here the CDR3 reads CASSLRSGSEEQYF. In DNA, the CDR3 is TGTGCCAGCAGCTTGAGGAGCGGGAGCGAAGAGCAGTACTTC.

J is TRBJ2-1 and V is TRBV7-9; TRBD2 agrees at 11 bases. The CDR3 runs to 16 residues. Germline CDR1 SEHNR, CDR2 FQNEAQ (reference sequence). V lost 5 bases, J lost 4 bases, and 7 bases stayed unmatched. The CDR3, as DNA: TGTGCCAGCAGCCAACCCGGGACTAGCGGATACAATGAGCAGTTCTTC. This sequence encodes CASSQPGTSGYNEQFF.

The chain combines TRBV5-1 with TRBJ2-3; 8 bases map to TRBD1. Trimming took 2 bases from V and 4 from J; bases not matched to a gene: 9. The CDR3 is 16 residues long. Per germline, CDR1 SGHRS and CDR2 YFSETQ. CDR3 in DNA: TGCGCCAGCAGCTTACCCGGGACAGGTCCGTCAGATACGCAGTATTTT. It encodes CASSLPGTGPSDTQYF.

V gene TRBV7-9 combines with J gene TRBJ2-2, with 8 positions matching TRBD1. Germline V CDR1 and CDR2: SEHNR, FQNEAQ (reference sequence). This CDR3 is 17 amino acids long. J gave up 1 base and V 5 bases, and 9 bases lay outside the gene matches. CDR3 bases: TGTGCCAGCAGCCACCTCCTTGGGACAGGGAACACCGGGGAGCTGTTTTTT. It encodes CASSHLLGTGNTGELFF.

The CDR3 loop is CASRRIGTYEQYF. CDR3 nucleotides: TGTGCCAGCAGGCGGATAGGGACCTACGAGCAGTACTTC. This chain joins TRBV11-2 and TRBJ2-7; D is unclear. CDR1 SGHAT and CDR2 FQNNGV come from the germline V gene. The V end was cut by 6 bases, the J end by 2 bases, with 11 bases between. The CDR3 has 13 residues. Filled out from reference TRBV11-2 and TRBJ2-7, the complete variable domain reads EAGVAQSPRYKIIEKRQSVAFWCNPISGHATLYWYQQILGQGPKLLIQFQNNGVVDDSQLPKDRFSAERLKGVDSTLKIQPAKLEDSAVYLCASRRIGTYEQYFGPGTRLTVT.

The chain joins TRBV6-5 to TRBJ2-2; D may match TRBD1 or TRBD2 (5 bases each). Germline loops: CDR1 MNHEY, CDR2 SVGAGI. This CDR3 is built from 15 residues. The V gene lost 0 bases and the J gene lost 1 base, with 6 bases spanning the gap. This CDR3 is CASSYSGENTGELFF. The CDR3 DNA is TGTGCCAGCAGTTACTCGGGGGAGAACACCGGGGAGCTGTTTTTT.

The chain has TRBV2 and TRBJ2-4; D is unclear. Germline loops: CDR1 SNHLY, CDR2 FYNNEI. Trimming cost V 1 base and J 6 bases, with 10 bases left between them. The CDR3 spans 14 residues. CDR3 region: CASSEDEARNIQYF. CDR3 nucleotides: TGTGCCAGCAGTGAAGACGAAGCAAGAAACATTCAGTACTTC.

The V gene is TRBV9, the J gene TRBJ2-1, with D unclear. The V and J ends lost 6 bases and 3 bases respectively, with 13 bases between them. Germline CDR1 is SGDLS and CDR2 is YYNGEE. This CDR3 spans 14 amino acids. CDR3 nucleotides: TGTGCCAGCACCAACAATGTTGGCTACAATGAGCAGTTCTTC. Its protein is CASTNNVGYNEQFF.

The CDR3 DNA is TGTGCCAGCAGCCTCCATTATGGCTACACCTTC. The encoded protein is CASSLHYGYTF. The chain carries TRBV5-8 and TRBJ1-2, with D unclear. V was pared by 4 bases and J by 5 bases, with 6 bases between. Germline CDR1 SGHTS, CDR2 YDEGEE. The CDR3 consists of 11 residues. Full variable domain (remainder filled in from reference TRBV5-8 and TRBJ1-2): EAGVTQSPTHLIKTRGQQATLRCSPISGHTSVYWYQQALGLGLQFLLWYDEGEERNRGNFPPRFSGRQFPNYSSELNVNALELEDSALYLCASSLHYGYTFGSGTRLTVV.

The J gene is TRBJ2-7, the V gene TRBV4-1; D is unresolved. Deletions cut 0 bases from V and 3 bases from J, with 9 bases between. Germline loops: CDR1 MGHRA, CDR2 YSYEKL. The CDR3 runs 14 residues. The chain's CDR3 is CASSQDRLDYEQYF. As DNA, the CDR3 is TGCGCCAGCAGCCAAGATCGGCTAGACTACGAGCAGTACTTC.

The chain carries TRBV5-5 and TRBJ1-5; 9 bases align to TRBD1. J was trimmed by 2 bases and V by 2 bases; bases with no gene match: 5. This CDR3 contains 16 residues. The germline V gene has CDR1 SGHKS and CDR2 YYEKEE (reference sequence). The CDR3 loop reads CASSLGTGLGNQPQHF. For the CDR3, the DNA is TGTGCCAGCAGCTTAGGGACAGGGTTGGGCAATCAGCCCCAGCATTTT.

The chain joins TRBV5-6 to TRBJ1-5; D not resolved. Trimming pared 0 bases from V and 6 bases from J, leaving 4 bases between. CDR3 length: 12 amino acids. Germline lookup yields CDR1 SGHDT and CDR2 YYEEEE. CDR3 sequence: CASSLGSQPQHF. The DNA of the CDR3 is TGTGCCAGCAGCTTGGGGTCTCAGCCCCAGCATTTT.

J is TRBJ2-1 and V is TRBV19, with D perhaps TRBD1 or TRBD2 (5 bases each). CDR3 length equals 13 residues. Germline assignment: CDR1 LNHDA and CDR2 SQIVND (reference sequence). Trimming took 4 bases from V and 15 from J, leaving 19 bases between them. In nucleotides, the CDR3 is TGTGCCAGTAGTACTCCGGGGCCCACGGGGCTGTTCTTC. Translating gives CASSTPGPTGLFF.

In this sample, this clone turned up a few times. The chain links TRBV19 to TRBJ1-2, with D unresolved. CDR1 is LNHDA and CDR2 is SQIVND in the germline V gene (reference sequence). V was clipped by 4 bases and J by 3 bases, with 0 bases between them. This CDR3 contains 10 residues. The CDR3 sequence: CASSNYGYTF. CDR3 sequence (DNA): TGTGCCAGTAGTAACTATGGCTACACCTTC. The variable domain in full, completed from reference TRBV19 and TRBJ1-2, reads DGGITQSPKYLFRKEGQNVTLSCEQNLNHDAMYWYRQDPGQGLRLIYYSQIVNDFQKGDIAEGYSVSREKKESFPLTVTSAQKNPTAFYLCASSNYGYTFGSGTRLTVV.

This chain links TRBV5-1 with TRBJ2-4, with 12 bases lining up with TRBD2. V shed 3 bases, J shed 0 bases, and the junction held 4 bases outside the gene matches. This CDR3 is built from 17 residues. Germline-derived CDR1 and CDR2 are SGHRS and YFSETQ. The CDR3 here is CASSSLAGGLAKNIQYF. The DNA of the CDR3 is TGCGCCAGCAGCTCCCTAGCGGGAGGGCTAGCCAAAAACATTCAGTACTTC.

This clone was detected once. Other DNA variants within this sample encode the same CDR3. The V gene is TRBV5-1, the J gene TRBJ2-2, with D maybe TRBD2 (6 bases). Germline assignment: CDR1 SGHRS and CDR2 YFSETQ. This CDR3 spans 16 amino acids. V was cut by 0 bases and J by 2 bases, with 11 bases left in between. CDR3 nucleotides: TGCGCCAGCAGCTTGGTTAGCGGAGTTAACACCGGGGAGCTGTTTTTT. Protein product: CASSLVSGVNTGELFF. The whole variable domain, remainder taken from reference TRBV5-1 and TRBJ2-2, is KAGVTQTPRYLIKTRGQQVTLSCSPISGHRSVSWYQQTPGQGLQFLFEYFSETQRNKGNFPGRFSGRQFSNSRSEMNVSTLELGDSALYLCASSLVSGVNTGELFFGEGSRLTVL.

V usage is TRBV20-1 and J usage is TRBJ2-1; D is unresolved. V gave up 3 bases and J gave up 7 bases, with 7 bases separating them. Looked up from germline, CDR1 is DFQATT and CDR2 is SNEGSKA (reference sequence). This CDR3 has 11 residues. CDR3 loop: CSASLGNEQFF. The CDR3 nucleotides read TGCAGTGCTAGTTTAGGTAATGAGCAGTTCTTC.

CDR3 bases: TGCGCCAGCAGCTTGGGGACAGAAGGAAACACCATATATTTT. It specifies CASSLGTEGNTIYF. V usage is TRBV5-1 and J usage is TRBJ1-3, with D maybe TRBD1 (6 bases). V was trimmed by 0 bases and J by 4 bases, leaving 8 bases between them. Germline V lookup: CDR1 SGHRS, CDR2 YFSETQ. The CDR3 is made up of 14 amino acids. Full variable domain (remainder filled in from reference TRBV5-1 and TRBJ1-3): KAGVTQTPRYLIKTRGQQVTLSCSPISGHRSVSWYQQTPGQGLQFLFEYFSETQRNKGNFPGRFSGRQFSNSRSEMNVSTLELGDSALYLCASSLGTEGNTIYFGEGSWLTVV.